This TCR beta chain came from a study of blood T cell repertoires in COVID-19. Study overall: Acute and convalescent COVID-19 samples came from the United States, Italy and Spain. T cells, B-cell-depleted T cells, or PBMCs supplied cDNA or gDNA.

Sequencing was performed with immunoSEQ multiplex PCR; in TCRdb, only in-frame clones are kept and a portion is missing. Among about 100,000 clones listed, around four fifths were seen once. The material sequenced was peripheral blood. The TCR comes from a man aged 45-60 years with active or convalescent COVID-19.

The CDR3 spells CASTQGAGAAYEQYF. The CDR3 region has the DNA TGTGCCAGCACCCAAGGGGCGGGGGCGGCTTACGAGCAGTACTTC. The chain couples TRBV5-6 to TRBJ2-7; possibly TRBD2 for D (7 bases). V was pared by 6 bases and J by 4 bases, with 20 bases between. Looked up from germline, CDR1 is SGHDT and CDR2 is YYEEEE. CDR3 length: 15 residues.